These 18 T cell receptor beta chains were sequenced from one sample in a study of vaccination and CD4 T cells after COVID-19. The treatment here: approximately nine-day PBMC culture with coronavirus spike peptide pools or control peptides (ViraFEST assay). Sequencing of DNA taken from cultured CD4+ T cells relied on the Oncomine TCR Beta short-read assay. One entry per CDR3 protein results from TCRdb running MiXCR on the PCR reads. The repertoire holds more than 15,000 distinct CDR3 sequences, under 30% seen once, with 11% in the top ten. Their cognate antigens are unknown. The sequencing input was cultured CD4+ T cells from blood. The receptors here all came from a human donor with COVID-19.

The chain uses TRBV30 and TRBJ1-1; the D is unclear. CDR3 length equals 13 residues. The V gene's germline CDR1 is GTSNPN and CDR2 SVGIG (reference sequence). Between the trimmed V and J ends, which lost 0 bases and 2 bases, there was a span of 7 bases. CDR3 nucleotides: TGTGCCTGGAGTGTAGGCAGTAACACTGAAGCTTTCTTT. It encodes CAWSVGSNTEAFF.

Points on this clonotype: The junction departs from germline at one end; a sequencing error may be responsible. V is TRBV12-3 or TRBV12-4 and J is TRBJ2-3; TRBD2 is a possible D gene (8 bases). CDR3 length equals 14 residues. CDR3 bases: TGTGTCAGCAACCTCGGGAGGGGGCTAGATACGCAGTATTTT. Its protein product is CVSNLGRGLDTQYF.

This clonotype has more than one count but fewer than ten. The rearrangement joins TRBV29-1 to TRBJ1-1, with D possibly matching TRBD1 (6 bases). The CDR3 has 15 amino acids. Per the germline V gene, CDR1 is SQVTM and CDR2 is ANQGSEA. Trimming removed 6 bases at V and 1 base at J, with 18 bases between. For the CDR3, the DNA is TGCAGCGTGGGGGCCCTACCTGGGAGGAACACTGAAGCTTTCTTT. Residues: CSVGALPGRNTEAFF.

The genes are TRBV5-4 and TRBJ2-3; D call uncertain. The CDR3 contains 14 residues. Germline assignment: CDR1 SGHNT and CDR2 YYREEE (reference sequence). Between the trimmed V and J ends, which lost 0 bases and 5 bases, there was a span of 10 bases. CDR3: CASSLVGPGDTQYF. The CDR3 nucleotides read TGTGCCAGCAGCTTGGTAGGTCCGGGAGATACGCAGTATTTT.

The chain carries TRBV6-2 or TRBV6-3 and TRBJ1-1; D uncertain. The germline V and J ends were trimmed by 6 bases and 5 bases, with 7 bases remaining between them. The CDR3 loop spans 11 amino acids. CDR1 is MNHEY, CDR2 SVGEGT, per germline. The DNA of the CDR3 is TGTGCCAGCAGGGTGGAGACTGAAGCTTTCTTT. Translation gives CASRVETEAFF.

In this sample, this clonotype turned up a few times. This rearrangement joins TRBV27 to TRBJ2-5; D remains unclear. The CDR3 runs 15 residues. Germline V CDR1 and CDR2: MNHEY, SMNVEV (reference sequence). V lost 5 bases to trimming and J lost 1 base, with 14 bases between them. CDR3 DNA: TGTGCCAGCAGTCCAGGTTTGGTGGGCCAAGAGACCCAGTACTTC. This codes for CASSPGLVGQETQYF.

The chain combines TRBV27 with TRBJ2-3, with TRBD2 matching 9 bases. This CDR3 has 15 residues. Germline CDR1 is MNHEY and CDR2 is SMNVEV (reference sequence). Germline trimming cut 2 bases from V and 2 bases from J; bases unmatched to any gene: 2. CDR3 sequence: CASSLQRGATDTQYF. CDR3 sequence (DNA): TGTGCCAGCAGTTTACAGCGGGGGGCCACAGATACGCAGTATTTT.

This clonotype came up a few times. J is TRBJ1-2 and V is TRBV6-2 or TRBV6-3, with a tentative D call TRBD1 (5 bases). Germline CDR1 MNHEY, CDR2 SVGEGT. V was clipped by 7 bases and J by 8 bases, with 17 bases between them. The CDR3 covers 13 residues. CDR3 bases: TGTGCCAGCAACCGCGCCGGGACTTTGGGCTACACCTTC. Translation gives CASNRAGTLGYTF.

The CDR3 DNA is TGTGCCATCAGGGGGACAGAGAACACCGGGGAGCTGTTTTTT. Amino acids: CAIRGTENTGELFF. The chain is built from TRBV10-3 and TRBJ2-2; 7 bases fit TRBD1. This CDR3 region has 14 residues. The germline CDR1 and CDR2 sequences are ENHRY and SYGVKD. V gave up 6 bases and J gave up 1 base; unmatched junction bases: 2.

In its sample, this clonotype is large. The chain recombines TRBV7-9 with TRBJ2-5; D is perhaps TRBD1 (5 bases). CDR1 SEHNR and CDR2 FQNEAQ come from the germline V gene (reference sequence). V was pared by 6 bases and J by 2 bases, with 10 bases between. The CDR3 is 13 residues long. CDR3 in amino acids: CASSRTLQETQYF. CDR3 sequence (DNA): TGTGCCAGCAGTCGGACACTACAAGAGACCCAGTACTTC.

This clonotype was found a few times. This sequence joins TRBV5-5 and TRBJ1-1; TRBD1 matches at 9 bases. The CDR3 is 15 amino acids. CDR1 is SGHKS and CDR2 is YYEKEE in the germline V gene (reference sequence). V was clipped by 4 bases and J by 2 bases; unmatched bases: 6. The CDR3 loop is CASSRDREGNTEAFF. CDR3 nucleotides: TGTGCCAGCAGCAGGGACAGGGAGGGCAACACTGAAGCTTTCTTT.

In this sample, this clonotype turned up a few times. The V gene is TRBV20-1, the J gene TRBJ2-7; 12 nucleotides line up with TRBD1. The length of the CDR3 is 15 residues. V lost 3 bases, J lost 5 bases, and 8 bases stayed unmatched. CDR1 is DFQATT, CDR2 SNEGSKA, per germline (reference sequence). The CDR3 DNA reads as TGCAGTGCTAGCCTGCTGGGACAGGGGGCCAACGAGCAGTACTTC. This gives the protein CSASLLGQGANEQYF.

This clonotype has a handful of counts. The chain employs TRBV6-1 and TRBJ1-6; 8 positions match TRBD1. The V gene's germline CDR1 is MNHNS and CDR2 SASEGT. V shed 7 bases and J 9 bases; nucleotides not matched to a gene: 11. The CDR3 is made up of 15 amino acids. In nucleotides, the CDR3 is TGTGCCAGCAACCACGCAGGGACAGGAGGTTCACCCCTCCACTTT. Translating it yields CASNHAGTGGSPLHF.

This chain connects TRBV27 to TRBJ1-2; perhaps TRBD1 as D (6 bases). Trimming cost V 6 bases and J 8 bases, with 25 bases left between them. The germline V gene has CDR1 MNHEY and CDR2 SMNVEV (reference sequence). This CDR3 region has 16 residues. The CDR3 nucleotides are TGTGCCAGCAGCCGCCAGACCGGGGGGGGCGGGAGGGGCTACACCTTC. Residues: CASSRQTGGGGRGYTF.

This chain joins TRBV5-8 and TRBJ1-1; D possibly corresponds to TRBD1 (5 bases). V lost 2 bases and J 1 base, leaving 9 bases between the germline ends. The CDR3 has 14 amino acids. The germline V gene has CDR1 SGHTS and CDR2 YDEGEE. As DNA, the CDR3 is TGTGCCAGCAGCTTTCGAAGGGGGAACACTGAAGCTTTCTTT. It yields the protein CASSFRRGNTEAFF. The complete variable domain, with remaining parts taken from reference TRBV5-8 and TRBJ1-1, reads EAGVTQSPTHLIKTRGQQATLRCSPISGHTSVYWYQQALGLGLQFLLWYDEGEERNRGNFPPRFSGRQFPNYSSELNVNALELEDSALYLCASSFRRGNTEAFFGQGTRLTVV.

V gene TRBV12-3 or TRBV12-4 combines with J gene TRBJ1-5; D perhaps matches TRBD1 (5 bases). The V end lost 6 bases, the J end lost 5 bases, and 11 bases lay between the germline ends. The CDR3 is 13 residues long. CDR3 region: CASRRWGDQPQHF. The CDR3 DNA sequence: TGTGCCAGCAGGCGGTGGGGGGATCAGCCCCAGCATTTT.

This clonotype counts as medium-sized (0.01 to 0.1%). The gene calls are TRBV6-2 or TRBV6-3 and TRBJ1-5, with D maybe TRBD1 (5 bases). The ends were cut back, 6 bases at V and 1 base at J, with 25 bases in the middle. The CDR3 totals 19 residues. Per the germline V gene, CDR1 is MNHEY and CDR2 is SVGEGT. In DNA form, the CDR3 reads TGTGCCAGCAGGCTCGGTGGTTGGCGACCCGAGGGGAGCAATCAGCCCCAGCATTTT. The encoded protein is CASRLGGWRPEGSNQPQHF.

This chain joins TRBV4-2 and TRBJ2-5; D gene unclear. The CDR3 totals 15 residues. V was trimmed by 4 bases and J by 2 bases, leaving 14 bases between them. CDR1 LGHNA and CDR2 YNFKEQ come from the germline V gene. The CDR3 loop reads CASSPSAGNQETQYF. In DNA form, the CDR3 reads TGTGCCAGCAGCCCGTCTGCAGGCAATCAAGAGACCCAGTACTTC.